This TCR beta chain comes out of a study of radiation and T cells in renal cell carcinoma (dated by TCRdb to about 2020). As for the study more broadly: Samples were obtained from a clinical trial, in which 15 Gy stereotactic body radiation therapy was delivered to primary renal cell carcinomas and nephrectomy was performed 4 weeks later. In total, about 53 samples, comprising 26 tumors and around 27 peripheral blood samples, were subjected to TCR beta sequencing. Across all 50 or so samples, more than 4,000,000 unique CDR3 nucleotide sequences, encoding 2.5 million to 3 million unique CDR3 amino acid sequences, were identified.

Overall study results and their limits: Top tumor clonotypes rose in blood from baseline to 2 weeks post-radiation, then contracted by 4 weeks, suggesting transient expansion of tumor-resident clones. The single-armed trial design could not address effects of radiation dose or scheduling on the TCR repertoire. Changes in the blood repertoire were not tracked past 4 weeks after treatment. Because no pretreatment tumor biopsies were available, whether clonotypes were present in the tumor at baseline could not be determined.

V gives up 5 bases and J gives up 3 bases, and the segment between their germline ends measures 13 bases. The germline V gene (reference sequence) specifies SEHNR as CDR1 and FQNEAQ as CDR2. From its cysteine to its phenylalanine, the CDR3 spans 14 amino acids. The retained sequence is limited to the CDR3, 42 bases, with the frame set at the first base. The time point tag for this specimen amounts to: baseline pretreatment blood. Taken with the paper, the label for treatment or condition translates to: 15 Gy SBRT to primary tumor, nephrectomy 4 weeks later. To track tumor-enriched clonotypes, serial peripheral blood was sampled from radiation-treated patients at baseline and at 2 weeks and 4 weeks after SBRT. Renal cell carcinoma with clear cell pathology was present in all patients. Genomic DNA for TCR sequencing was prepared using the QIAamp DNA Blood Mini Kit (Qiagen). The analyses included just those samples that passed every quality control check.

Following the manufacturer's recommendations, the immunoSEQ kit was used to generate TCR beta libraries from genomic DNA. Library preparation used a first multiplex PCR with proprietary primers, then a second PCR adding unique barcodes, with bead cleanups after each round. Each sample batch included a kit-provided positive control reaction and a negative control reaction. The final libraries were assessed on an Agilent 4200 TapeStation D1000 ScreenTape, pooled by volume, and quantified by qPCR. Sequencing was performed on an Illumina NextSeq500 with a MidOutput 150-cycle cartridge, and 156 Read1 and 15 Index1 cycles were run with kit custom primers. The pooled library was loaded at 1.0 pM, and 20% PhiX control was spiked in. The published analysis was carried out like this. Vendor-processed data were analyzed in R, with a clonotype defined as all T cells sharing the same CDR3 nucleotide sequence. In the clone abundance analyses, frequencies were normalized to the 10,000 most abundant clones in each sample. Before analysis, public T cell clones were removed, and these numbered fewer than six per sample on average. Tumor-enriched clonotypes and baseline blood-enriched clonotypes were defined as those with an abundance difference of at least 32-fold between compartments. A beta-binomial differential abundance model was used to identify clonotypes that were expanded or contracted between blood time points. The Baroni-Urbani and Buser coefficient was used to measure tumor-blood repertoire similarity, and groups were compared with two-tailed Wilcoxon tests in R. TCRdb obtained this table from immuneACCESS and retained in-frame rearrangements with V and J assigned. These tables miss some clones; where compared with another copy, unresolved V genes account for less than half of the shortfall, and the remainder is unexplained. That table supplies the V and J calls and clone size; D and trimming were determined from the DNA. Across this sample there are 130,000 to 150,000 clones, with 88% seen only once. The ten largest account for more than 10% of the sample.

A few counts support this clone. What this receptor recognizes is not known. No qualities accompany the bases; no much larger clone lies one base away. The chain is made from TRBV7-9 and TRBJ2-5; perhaps TRBD1 is the D gene, with 7 bases matching. This TCR came from a woman aged 45-65 years with renal cell carcinoma. Sequencing used blood, obtained from a patient whose treatment included radiotherapy and nephrectomy. The DNA sequence follows: TGTGCCAGCAGCCGGGGACAGCGGGAAGAGACCCAGTACTTC. Translated, it reads CASSRGQREETQYF.